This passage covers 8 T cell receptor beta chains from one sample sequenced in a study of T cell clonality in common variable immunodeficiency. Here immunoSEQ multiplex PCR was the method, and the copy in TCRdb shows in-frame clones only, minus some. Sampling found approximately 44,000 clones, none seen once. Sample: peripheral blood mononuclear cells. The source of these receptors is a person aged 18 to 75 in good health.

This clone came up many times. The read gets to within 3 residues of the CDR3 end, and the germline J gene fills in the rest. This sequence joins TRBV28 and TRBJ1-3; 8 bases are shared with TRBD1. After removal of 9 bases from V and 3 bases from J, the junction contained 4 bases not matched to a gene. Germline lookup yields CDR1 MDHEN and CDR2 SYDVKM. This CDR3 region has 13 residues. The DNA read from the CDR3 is TGTGCCAGTCAGGGGGCGAATGGAAACACC. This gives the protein CASQGANGNT. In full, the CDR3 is CASQGANGNTIYF.

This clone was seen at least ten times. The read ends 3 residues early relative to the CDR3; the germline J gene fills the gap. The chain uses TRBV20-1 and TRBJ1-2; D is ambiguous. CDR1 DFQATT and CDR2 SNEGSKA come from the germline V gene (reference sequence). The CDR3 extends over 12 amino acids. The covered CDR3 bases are TGCAGTGCTAGAAGGAATGCGGGAGGC. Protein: CSARRNAGG. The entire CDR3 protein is CSARRNAGGYTF.

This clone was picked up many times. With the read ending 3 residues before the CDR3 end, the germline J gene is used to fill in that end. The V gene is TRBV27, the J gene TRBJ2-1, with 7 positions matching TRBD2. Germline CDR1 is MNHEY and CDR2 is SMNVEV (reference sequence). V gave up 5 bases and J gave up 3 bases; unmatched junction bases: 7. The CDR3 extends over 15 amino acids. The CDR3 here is CASSQGLSDYNEQFF. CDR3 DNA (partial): TGTGCCAGCAGTCAGGGACTAAGTGACTACAATGAG.

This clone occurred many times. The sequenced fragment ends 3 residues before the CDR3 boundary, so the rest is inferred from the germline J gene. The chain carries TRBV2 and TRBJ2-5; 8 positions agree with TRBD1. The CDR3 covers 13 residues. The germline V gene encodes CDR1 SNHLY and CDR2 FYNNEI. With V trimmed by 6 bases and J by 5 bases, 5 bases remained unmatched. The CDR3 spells CASRDRVTETQYF. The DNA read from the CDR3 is TGTGCCAGCAGGGACAGGGTGACCGAGACC.

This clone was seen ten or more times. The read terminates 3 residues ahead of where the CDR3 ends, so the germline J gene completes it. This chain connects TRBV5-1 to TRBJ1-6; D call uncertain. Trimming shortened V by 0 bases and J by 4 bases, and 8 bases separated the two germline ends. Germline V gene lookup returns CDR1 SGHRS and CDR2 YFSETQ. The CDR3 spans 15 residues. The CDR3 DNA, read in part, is TGCGCCAGCAGCTTGGACAGAGATTATAATTCACCC. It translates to CASSLDRDYNSP. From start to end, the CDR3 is CASSLDRDYNSPLHF.

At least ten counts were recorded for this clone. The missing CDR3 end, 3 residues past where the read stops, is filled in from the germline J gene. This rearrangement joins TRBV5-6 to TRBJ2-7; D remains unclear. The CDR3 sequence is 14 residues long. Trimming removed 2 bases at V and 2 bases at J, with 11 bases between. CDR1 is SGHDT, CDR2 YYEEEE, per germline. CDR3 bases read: TGTGCCAGCAGCTTTCGTCGCGGAGCCTACGAG. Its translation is CASSFRRGAYE. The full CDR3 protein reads CASSFRRGAYEQYF.

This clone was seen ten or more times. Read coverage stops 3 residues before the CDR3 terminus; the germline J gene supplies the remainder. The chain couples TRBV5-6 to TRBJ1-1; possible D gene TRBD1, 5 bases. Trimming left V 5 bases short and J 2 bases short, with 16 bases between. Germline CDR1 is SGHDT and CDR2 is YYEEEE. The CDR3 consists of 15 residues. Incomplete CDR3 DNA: TGTGCCAGCAGTCGGGGGACCAGGGCCAACACTGAA. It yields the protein CASSRGTRANTE. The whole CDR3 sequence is CASSRGTRANTEAFF.

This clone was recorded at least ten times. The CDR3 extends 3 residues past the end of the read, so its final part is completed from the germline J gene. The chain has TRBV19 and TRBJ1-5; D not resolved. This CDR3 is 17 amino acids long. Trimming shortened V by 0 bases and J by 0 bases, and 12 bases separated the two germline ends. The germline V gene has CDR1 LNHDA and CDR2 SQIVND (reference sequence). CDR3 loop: CASSIDLLYSSNQPQHF. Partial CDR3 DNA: TGTGCCAGTAGTATAGATCTATTATACAGTAGCAATCAGCCC.